The 29 T cell receptor beta chains reported below all come from one sample, sequenced in a study of cytomegalovirus exposure and HLA in healthy donors. In the PCR, 60 Vbeta and 13 Jbeta primers were used. Clones were read by immunoSEQ multiplex PCR, and TCRdb kept only the in-frame ones, dropping some. Among approximately 100,000 clones, 60% to 65% were seen once, and the ten largest hold 2.3%. What was sequenced was PBMCs. Source of these receptors: a human donor in good health.

This clone was counted a few times. This chain links TRBV7-9 with TRBJ2-5, with D unclear. CDR1 and CDR2 from the germline V gene are SEHNR and FQNEAQ (reference sequence). Trimming shortened V by 5 bases and J by 3 bases, and 4 bases separated the two germline ends. The CDR3 runs 11 residues. The CDR3 DNA reads TGTGCCAGCAGCCCAAAAGAGACCCAGTACTTC. Protein sequence: CASSPKETQYF.

V gene TRBV7-7 combines with J gene TRBJ2-5, with D perhaps TRBD2 (6 bases). CDR1 and CDR2 from the germline V gene are SSHAT and FNYEAQ (reference sequence). The ends were cut back, 3 bases at V and 5 bases at J, with 10 bases in the middle. This CDR3 has 13 residues. CDR3 sequence reads: CASSFGGLETQYF. The CDR3 DNA follows: TGTGCCAGCAGCTTCGGGGGTTTGGAGACCCAGTACTTC. Full variable domain (remainder filled in from reference TRBV7-7 and TRBJ2-5): GAGVSQSPRYKVTKRGQDVTLRCDPISSHATLYWYQQALGQGPEFLTYFNYEAQPDKSGLPSDRFSAERPEGSISTLTIQRTEQRDSAMYRCASSFGGLETQYFGPGTRLLVL.

The sample holds a few counts of this clone. The chain recombines TRBV18 with TRBJ2-7; 9 nucleotides agree with TRBD1. Germline CDR1 reads KGHSH; CDR2 reads LQKENI. After removal of 4 bases from V and 5 bases from J, the junction contained 6 bases not matched to a gene. The CDR3 has 14 residues. The CDR3 sequence is CASSQTGGADEQYF. CDR3 nucleotide sequence: TGTGCCAGCTCACAAACAGGGGGCGCGGACGAGCAGTACTTC.

V is TRBV10-3 and J is TRBJ1-1, with 9 bases that match TRBD1. Germline V CDR1 and CDR2: ENHRY, SYGVKD. The CDR3 sequence is 14 residues long. J was trimmed by 4 bases and V by 6 bases; bases with no gene match: 6. CDR3 nucleotides: TGTGCCATCAGCCCGACAGGGGGATTCACTGAAGCTTTCTTT. The encoded protein is CAISPTGGFTEAFF.

This chain connects TRBV2 to TRBJ1-2, with D unresolved. Trimming took off 1 base at V and 8 bases at J, with 14 bases between the two ends. Germline assignment: CDR1 SNHLY and CDR2 FYNNEI. The CDR3 has 14 residues. The CDR3 DNA sequence: TGTGCCAGCAGTGAAGGGTCCGTGATAGAGGGCTACACCTTC. It is translated as CASSEGSVIEGYTF.

With regard to this clone: The junction differs from germline at one of its ends, possibly a read error. The V and J genes are TRBV7-7 and TRBJ2-5, with D possibly TRBD1 on 5 matching bases. CDR1 is SSHAT, CDR2 FNYEAQ, per germline (reference sequence). This CDR3 has 14 amino acids. CDR3 sequence reads: CASSLRGYGETQYF. The CDR3 bases are TGTGCTAGCAGCTTAAGGGGTTATGGAGAGACCCAGTACTTC.

This rearrangement joins TRBV11-2 to TRBJ1-5; D may be TRBD1 (6 bases). This CDR3 is built from 13 residues. V was pared by 5 bases and J by 7 bases, with 12 bases between. From germline, CDR1 is SGHAT and CDR2 FQNNGV. The CDR3: CASSGSGVQPQHF. CDR3 in DNA: TGTGCCAGCAGCGGGTCAGGGGTACAGCCCCAGCATTTT.

The rearrangement joins TRBV14 to TRBJ1-6; tentative D call: TRBD1 (5 bases). Germline V gives CDR1 SGHDN, CDR2 FVKESK. CDR3 length: 14 residues. Trimming took 1 base from V and 9 from J, leaving 10 bases between them. In DNA form, the CDR3 reads TGTGCCAGCAGCCAAGCAAGGGGCGGTTCACCCCTCCACTTT. This encodes CASSQARGGSPLHF.

V gene TRBV4-3 combines with J gene TRBJ2-2; no clear D gene. The CDR3 consists of 13 residues. Trimming cost V 0 bases and J 9 bases, with 8 bases left between them. Germline V gives CDR1 LGHNA, CDR2 YSLEER. CDR3 amino acids: CASSQDPYRELFF. The CDR3 nucleotides are TGCGCCAGCAGCCAAGACCCCTATAGGGAGCTGTTTTTT.

The V and J genes are TRBV5-6 and TRBJ1-1; D possibly corresponds to TRBD1 (6 bases). Germline values: CDR1 SGHDT, CDR2 YYEEEE. CDR3 length: 17 residues. V lost 1 base and J 5 bases, leaving 21 bases between the germline ends. The chain's CDR3 is CASSLSVGHGRYTEAFF. The CDR3, as DNA: TGTGCCAGCAGCTTGTCCGTGGGACACGGTCGATATACTGAAGCTTTCTTT.

The genes are TRBV7-3 and TRBJ1-1; no firm D call. Germline V gene sequence: CDR1 SGHTA, CDR2 FQGTGA. V shed 1 base and J shed 0 bases, with 3 bases lying between them. The CDR3 consists of 13 residues. The CDR3 loop reads CASSLIVNTEAFF. DNA of the CDR3: TGTGCCAGCAGCTTAATAGTGAACACTGAAGCTTTCTTT.

The chain joins TRBV7-9 to TRBJ1-1; maybe TRBD1 (5 bases). From germline, CDR1 is SEHNR and CDR2 FQNEAQ (reference sequence). V lost 5 bases to trimming and J lost 4 bases, with 20 bases between them. This CDR3 has 16 amino acids. CDR3 residues: CASSPAGTGGSTEAFF. CDR3 coding DNA: TGTGCCAGCAGCCCGGCCGGGACGGGGGGTTCCACTGAAGCTTTCTTT.

This clone appeared a few times. V and J are TRBV6-5 and TRBJ1-2; 8 positions agree with TRBD1. Germline CDR1 reads MNHEY; CDR2 reads SVGAGI. The CDR3 has 14 amino acids. Germline trimming cut 5 bases from V and 4 bases from J; bases unmatched to any gene: 6. Written as DNA, the CDR3 is TGTGCCAGCAGTCCGGACAGGGCCCCCTATGGCTACACCTTC. Translated: CASSPDRAPYGYTF.

The CDR3 spells CASSTDSNQETQYF. The CDR3 coding sequence is TGCGCCAGCAGCACCGACTCGAATCAAGAGACCCAGTACTTC. The rearrangement links TRBV5-1 to TRBJ2-5, with D unclear. Deletions cut 4 bases from V and 2 bases from J, with 12 bases between. The CDR3 runs to 14 residues. Germline V CDR1 and CDR2: SGHRS, YFSETQ.

With respect to this clone: The sample contains more than one DNA sequence encoding this CDR3. The rearrangement joins TRBV5-1 to TRBJ2-7, with D tentatively TRBD1 (6 bases). This CDR3 spans 15 amino acids. CDR1 and CDR2 from the germline V gene are SGHRS and YFSETQ. V was cut by 0 bases and J by 2 bases, with 12 bases left in between. CDR3 nucleotide sequence: TGCGCCAGCAGCTTGGGGGACAAAAAAGCCTACGAGCAGTACTTC. Protein: CASSLGDKKAYEQYF.

This clone was counted once. The chain recombines TRBV6-6 with TRBJ2-5; D possibly corresponds to TRBD2 (6 bases). V was clipped by 5 bases and J by 5 bases, with 12 bases between them. Germline assignment: CDR1 MNHNY and CDR2 SVGAGI (reference sequence). The CDR3 is made up of 13 amino acids. The CDR3 loop reads CASSPWEEETQYF. The CDR3 nucleotides read TGTGCCAGCAGTCCCTGGGAGGAGGAGACCCAGTACTTC.

The chain uses TRBV7-2 and TRBJ1-2; D is perhaps TRBD1 (5 bases). CDR1 SGHTA and CDR2 FQGNSA come from the germline V gene. This CDR3 has 14 amino acids. V lost 5 bases to trimming and J lost 6 bases, with 16 bases between them. The CDR3 here is CASSLLGRGHGYTF. DNA for the CDR3: TGTGCCAGCAGCCTTCTGGGGAGGGGTCATGGCTACACCTTC.

The rearrangement links TRBV18 to TRBJ2-7; D is unresolved. The CDR3 covers 11 residues. Germline CDR1 reads KGHSH; CDR2 reads LQKENI. Trimming removed 3 bases at V and 6 bases at J, with 6 bases between. The DNA for the CDR3 is TGTGCCAGCTCACCCTCCAGCGAGCAGTACTTC. It yields the protein CASSPSSEQYF.

The chain has TRBV27 and TRBJ1-6; D remains unclear. There are 16 residues in the CDR3. Germline V gives CDR1 MNHEY, CDR2 SMNVEV (reference sequence). Trimming shortened V by 2 bases and J by 8 bases, and 16 bases separated the two germline ends. CDR3 sequence: CASSLVPVDAYSPLHF. The CDR3 DNA reads as TGTGCCAGCAGTTTAGTGCCGGTTGATGCCTATTCACCCCTCCACTTT.

This rearrangement joins TRBV2 to TRBJ2-3, with TRBD2 as a possible D gene (7 bases). This CDR3 is 15 amino acids long. Trimming pared 8 bases from V and 3 bases from J, leaving 18 bases between. Germline loops: CDR1 SNHLY, CDR2 FYNNEI. For the CDR3, the DNA is TGTGCCAGCGGGCCGTGGGGGGGGCCGACAGATACGCAGTATTTT. This encodes CASGPWGGPTDTQYF.

This chain links TRBV9 with TRBJ1-3; D is uncertain. Germline V lookup: CDR1 SGDLS, CDR2 YYNGEE. The V and J ends lost 2 bases and 2 bases respectively, with 2 bases between them. CDR3 size: 12 residues. The CDR3 here is CASSVAGNTIYF. In DNA form, the CDR3 reads TGTGCCAGCAGCGTCGCTGGAAACACCATATATTTT.

V usage is TRBV11-1 and J usage is TRBJ1-1; 8 nucleotides agree with TRBD1. There are 14 residues in the CDR3. The germline gives CDR1 SGHAT, CDR2 FQDESV (reference sequence). Trimming at V came to 3 bases and at J to 4 bases, leaving 4 bases not matched to a gene. CDR3 nucleotides: TGTGCCAGCAGCTTTCGGACAGGGAGCACTGAAGCTTTCTTT. Its translation: CASSFRTGSTEAFF.

The chain carries TRBV7-6 and TRBJ2-3; a possible D gene is TRBD2 (6 bases). Trimming removed 2 bases from V and 1 base from J, with 13 bases in between. The length of the CDR3 is 16 residues. Germline V gene data show CDR1 as SGHVS and CDR2 as FNYEAQ. The CDR3 loop is CASSLKSRERTDTQYF. The CDR3 DNA reads TGTGCCAGCAGCTTAAAATCCCGGGAGCGCACAGATACGCAGTATTTT.

This chain links TRBV7-9 with TRBJ1-2; D remains unclear. The CDR3 has 15 amino acids. Trimming took off 5 bases at V and 4 bases at J, with 17 bases between the two ends. Germline V gene data show CDR1 as SEHNR and CDR2 as FQNEAQ (reference sequence). The DNA for the CDR3 is TGTGCCAGCAGCCCCGAACCGCGTATCCCCTATGGCTACACCTTC. Translation: CASSPEPRIPYGYTF.

The CDR3 coding sequence is TGTGCCAGCACGGACAGGAACCTCAATCAGCCCCAGCATTTT. As protein: CASTDRNLNQPQHF. V usage is TRBV19 and J usage is TRBJ1-5; 7 bases are shared with TRBD1. Trimming removed 9 bases from V and 3 bases from J; junction bases left unmatched: 8. Germline V lookup: CDR1 LNHDA, CDR2 SQIVND (reference sequence). There are 14 residues in the CDR3.

The chain has TRBV29-1 and TRBJ1-2, with 7 bases that match TRBD1. Germline V CDR1 and CDR2: SQVTM, ANQGSEA. The CDR3 is made up of 15 amino acids. V lost 4 bases, J lost 2 bases, and 10 bases stayed unmatched. The CDR3 region is CSVVAGGLVNYGYTF. CDR3 bases: TGCAGCGTTGTCGCAGGGGGGCTGGTAAACTATGGCTACACCTTC.

This clone has just a few counts. The rearrangement links TRBV5-1 to TRBJ2-2; a weak D match, TRBD1 (6 bases). Germline loops: CDR1 SGHRS, CDR2 YFSETQ. V lost 3 bases, J lost 4 bases, and 13 bases lay in between. The CDR3 has 15 amino acids. CDR3 nucleotides: TGCGCCAGCAGCTCCGGGATCAGGGGCACCGGGGAGCTGTTTTTT. This encodes CASSSGIRGTGELFF. The full variable domain, completed using reference TRBV5-1 and TRBJ2-2, is KAGVTQTPRYLIKTRGQQVTLSCSPISGHRSVSWYQQTPGQGLQFLFEYFSETQRNKGNFPGRFSGRQFSNSRSEMNVSTLELGDSALYLCASSSGIRGTGELFFGEGSRLTVL.

The V call is TRBV18, the J call TRBJ1-1, with TRBD1 as a possible D gene (5 bases). CDR3 size: 13 residues. Germline lookup yields CDR1 KGHSH and CDR2 LQKENI. V lost 0 bases and J lost 3, with 5 bases in between. In DNA, the CDR3 is TGTGCCAGCTCACCACCAGGGGACACTGAAGCTTTCTTT. Translation gives CASSPPGDTEAFF.

This clone has more than one count but fewer than ten. This chain links TRBV5-1 with TRBJ2-3, with 9 bases identical to TRBD1. Germline V gene sequence: CDR1 SGHRS, CDR2 YFSETQ. CDR3 length: 15 residues. V lost 6 bases, J lost 3 bases, and 8 bases stayed unmatched. The CDR3 region has the DNA TGCGCCAGCACTCGGGGGACAGGGAGGACAGATACGCAGTATTTT. Translation gives CASTRGTGRTDTQYF.